These 12 T cell receptor beta chains were all obtained from the same sample, sequenced in a study of tumor and adjacent non-tumor tissue in lung cancer (dated by TCRdb to the late 2010s). The method was multiplex PCR. Instrument on record: Illumina HiSeq 2500. TCRbeta libraries were constructed through three rounds of nested PCR with primers (Table S4) according to protocols modified from ARM-PCR. The public sequencing data were trimmed at Q25 with fastp and processed into clonotypes with MiXCR by TCRdb, which kept only in-frame beta chains. Records with the same CDR3 protein are collapsed into one entry carrying the most frequent genes and DNA. The sample data list some 120,000 distinct CDR3 sequences, and 66% of these were observed just once. The ten biggest clones cover 10% to 15% of the sample. RNA was isolated from bulk unsorted tissue, and RNA quality was assessed with a NanoDrop ND-1000 and an Agilent 2100.

Material for sequencing was lung tumor tissue. The source is a man aged 25 to 40 with non-small cell lung cancer.

Details on this clonotype: An end of the junction differs from the germline gene, which may be a read error. The chain joins TRBV12-3 or TRBV12-4 to TRBJ2-7, with 8 nucleotides matching TRBD1. This CDR3 has 13 residues. In DNA form, the CDR3 reads TGTGCTAGCACTTGGACAGGGTCGTGCGAGCAGTACTTC. Translated: CASTWTGSCEQYF.

The chain is built from TRBV29-1 and TRBJ1-2; D may be TRBD1 (5 bases). CDR3 length: 12 residues. Trimming stripped 4 bases from V and 9 bases from J, with 15 bases between. Germline CDR1 is SQVTM and CDR2 is ANQGSEA. The CDR3 DNA reads TGCAGCGTTGGCCGCAAGGGGAATCGCTACACCTTC. Protein product: CSVGRKGNRYTF.

The V and J genes are TRBV4-2 and TRBJ2-6, with 11 bases that match TRBD2. From germline, CDR1 is LGHNA and CDR2 YNFKEQ. V shed 0 bases, J shed 19 bases, and the junction held 23 bases outside the gene matches. The CDR3 length is 19 residues. CDR3 DNA sequence: TGTGCCAGCAGCCAAGATCCCCGACTAGCGGGGTCTGGGGCCAACGCCCTAACTTTC. Translation: CASSQDPRLAGSGANALTF.

The chain combines TRBV29-1 with TRBJ2-5, with TRBD2 matching over 13 bases. Germline CDR1 reads SQVTM; CDR2 reads ANQGSEA. CDR3 size: 14 residues. Written as DNA, the CDR3 is TGCTGCGGCAGACTAGCGGGGGGCCAAGTGAACCAGTACTTC. As protein: CCGRLAGGQVNQYF.

Comments on this clonotype: Here the CDR3 omits its conserved ending phenylalanine or tryptophan, so a read error is the likely source. The chain employs TRBV29-1 and TRBJ2-7; D may correspond to TRBD1 or TRBD2 (5 bases each). With 5 bases removed from V and 0 bases from J, the gap between germline ends came to 14 bases. This CDR3 is built from 14 residues. Germline CDR1 SQVTM, CDR2 ANQGSEA. As DNA, the CDR3 is TGCAGCGTTAGAGGGGAAGAAGGCTCCTACGAGCAGTACCTC. Translating it yields CSVRGEEGSYEQYL.

As to this clonotype: This sequence may be a read error, since a much larger clone differs from it by one base. The rearrangement joins TRBV12-3 or TRBV12-4 to TRBJ2-1; the D is unclear. CDR3 length: 12 residues. In DNA, the CDR3 is TGTGCCAACAGTTTATTGGGCAATGAGCAGTTCTTC. This encodes CANSLLGNEQFF.

By share, this clonotype ranks as large (0.1 to 1%). The chain couples TRBV20-1 to TRBJ2-1, with 11 nucleotides matching TRBD2. Germline trimming cut 5 bases from V and 4 bases from J; bases unmatched to any gene: 4. The CDR3 runs 14 residues. From germline, CDR1 is DFQATT and CDR2 SNEGSKA (reference sequence). The CDR3 loop reads CSARTSGGYNEQFF. The CDR3 DNA reads as TGCAGTGCTCGTACTAGCGGGGGTTACAATGAGCAGTTCTTC.

This clonotype was detected once. With a much larger clone just one base away, this may be a read error. This rearrangement joins TRBV6-5 to TRBJ2-7; 8 positions match TRBD2. The CDR3 consists of 14 residues. Germline CDR1 is MNHEY and CDR2 is SVGAGI. After removal of 6 bases from V and 0 bases from J, the junction contained 4 bases not matched to a gene. CDR3 in amino acids: CASRRGTSSYEQYF. The CDR3 DNA reads TGTGCCAGCAGGCGGGGGACTAGCTCCTACGAGCAGTACTTC.

A word on this clonotype: A read error may produce the germline difference seen at one junction end. The CDR3 DNA reads as TGCGCCAGCAGTGCGGGACAGGGGACCCGCTACGAGGAGTACTTC. It specifies CASSAGQGTRYEEYF. V usage is TRBV10-2 and J usage is TRBJ2-7; 10 nucleotides agree with TRBD1. Per the germline V gene, CDR1 is WSHSY and CDR2 is SAAADI. The length of the CDR3 is 15 residues.

About this clonotype: A much larger clone lies one base from this, so it may be a read error. The chain uses TRBV6-2 or TRBV6-3 and TRBJ2-7; 7 nucleotides match TRBD1. The CDR3 runs to 12 residues. Germline assignment: CDR1 MNHEY and CDR2 SVGEGT. Germline trimming cut 6 bases from V and 6 bases from J; bases unmatched to any gene: 5. DNA for the CDR3: TGTGCCAGCAGCCCGACAGGGAGCGAGCAGTACTTC. Translation gives CASSPTGSEQYF.

Concerning this clonotype: The CDR3 ends on some other residue instead of the conserved phenylalanine or tryptophan, so this is likely a read error. J is TRBJ2-1 and V is TRBV11-3; D call uncertain. V lost 3 bases and J 5 bases, leaving 11 bases between the germline ends. The CDR3 is 14 amino acids. Germline V lookup: CDR1 SGHNT, CDR2 YENEEA. The CDR3 DNA follows: TGTGCCAGCAGCTTGCTGGACGGAGACAATGAGCAGTTCTTA. It translates to CASSLLDGDNEQFL.

This sequence joins TRBV20-1 and TRBJ2-1; a possible D gene is TRBD2 (6 bases). Germline values: CDR1 DFQATT, CDR2 SNEGSKA (reference sequence). Trimming cost V 0 bases and J 8 bases, with 14 bases left between them. The CDR3 is made up of 14 amino acids. CDR3 amino acids: CSARDDGGYYEQFF. Here the CDR3 DNA reads TGCAGTGCTAGAGATGACGGGGGATATTATGAGCAGTTCTTC.